Listed below are T cell receptor beta chains from one sample, sequenced in a study of control samples from healthy donors and cancer patients. The method was immunoSEQ multiplex PCR; TCRdb's version includes in-frame clones alone and lacks a portion of them. The repertoire holds 150,000 or so clones, with roughly 93% as singletons. The sequenced material came from blood. The receptors were sampled from a man younger than 30 in good health. Each CDR3 is given with its conserved first and last residue. The D gene is left open where the match is weak. Size is omitted from some rows. Given values are once, few, many or a class for expanded clones.

v_call,d_call,cdr3_length,clone_size,j_call,cdr3_aa,cdr3_nt
TRBV4-2,TRBD2,17,NA,TRBJ2-3,CASSQERTSGRAYTQYF,TGTGCCAGCAGCCAAGAGCGGACTAGCGGGAGGGCGTATACGCAGTATTTT
TRBV4-3,TRBD1,19,NA,TRBJ2-7,CASSQEWLTRDRPPYEQYF,TGCGCCAGCAGCCAAGAATGGTTGACCCGGGACAGACCACCTTACGAGCAGTACTTC
TRBV9,NA,17,NA,TRBJ1-4,CASSVVGRPPTNEKLFF,TGTGCCAGCAGCGTAGTCGGTCGGCCACCAACTAATGAAAAACTGTTTTTT
TRBV5-1,NA,15,NA,TRBJ2-6,CASSATASGANVLTF,TGCGCCAGCAGCGCGACAGCCTCTGGGGCCAACGTCCTGACTTTC
TRBV6-1,NA,13,NA,TRBJ1-4,CASSDSGHEKLFF,TGTGCCAGCAGTGATTCAGGACATGAAAAACTGTTTTTT
TRBV11-2,NA,17,NA,TRBJ2-4,CASSTQQGRWTKNIQYF,TGTGCCAGCAGCACGCAACAGGGGAGGTGGACCAAAAACATTCAGTACTTC
TRBV7-9,NA,14,few,TRBJ1-2,CASSSSRVRTSSAF,TGTGCCAGCAGCTCTAGTCGGGTACGCACCTCTTCGGCCTTC
TRBV6-5,NA,14,NA,TRBJ1-2,CASRRRGDAYGYTF,TGTGCCAGCAGGAGAAGGGGGGACGCCTATGGCTACACCTTC
TRBV7-2,NA,15,NA,TRBJ2-1,CASSSQTPSYNEQFF,TGTGCCAGCAGCTCCCAAACTCCCTCCTACAATGAGCAGTTCTTC
TRBV30,NA,11,NA,TRBJ1-3,CAWSKGNTIYF,TGTGCCTGGAGTAAGGGAAACACCATATATTTT
TRBV6-5,TRBD2,15,NA,TRBJ2-1,CACGLAPLSYNEQFF,TGTGCCTGCGGACTAGCTCCCCTCTCCTACAATGAGCAGTTCTTC
TRBV19,NA,16,NA,TRBJ1-1,CASTRLGTVVNTEAFF,TGTGCCAGTACCAGACTCGGGACCGTCGTCAACACTGAAGCTTTCTTT
TRBV19,TRBD2,16,NA,TRBJ2-5,CASSLGLAIRVETQYF,TGTGCCAGTAGTCTAGGACTAGCGATAAGGGTGGAGACCCAGTACTTC
TRBV11-2,NA,15,once,TRBJ2-7,CASSLDLAGTSEQYF,TGTGCCAGCAGCTTAGACCTGGCGGGGACTTCCGAGCAGTACTTC